These T cell receptor beta chains were read from a single sample in a study of T cell changes during pregnancy in multiple sclerosis. Data came from immunoSEQ multiplex PCR; TCRdb stores just in-frame clones and leaves some out. The top ten clones hold over 0.8% of a sample with about 75,000 clones, roughly 90% of them seen once. The sample here was peripheral blood, taken in the first trimester of pregnancy. The receptors were gathered from a female donor in good health, enrolled as a control in a pregnancy study. CDR3s include the opening cysteine and the closing phenylalanine or tryptophan. Fields, in order: V gene, CDR3 length, J gene, D gene, clone size, CDR3 protein, CDR3 DNA. The D gene is left open where the match is weak. Clone sizes are given selectively: once, few, many, or a class where the clone is expanded.

v_call: TRBV6-5; cdr3_length: 14; j_call: TRBJ1-2; d_call: TRBD1; clone_size: few; cdr3_aa: CASSHRQGQGGYTF; cdr3_nt: TGTGCCAGCAGTCACCGACAGGGGCAGGGTGGCTACACCTTC
v_call: TRBV9; cdr3_length: 12; j_call: TRBJ1-1; d_call: -; clone_size: -; cdr3_aa: CASSPGVRKAFF; cdr3_nt: TGTGCCAGCAGCCCGGGGGTCAGAAAAGCTTTCTTT
v_call: TRBV7-2; cdr3_length: 12; j_call: TRBJ2-3; d_call: -; clone_size: -; cdr3_aa: CASRSATDTQYF; cdr3_nt: TGTGCCAGCAGGTCAGCGACAGATACGCAGTATTTT
v_call: TRBV5-5; cdr3_length: 15; j_call: TRBJ1-2; d_call: -; clone_size: -; cdr3_aa: CASSLAARGEYGYTF; cdr3_nt: TGTGCCAGCAGCTTGGCCGCCAGGGGAGAATATGGCTACACCTTC
v_call: TRBV6-6; cdr3_length: 14; j_call: TRBJ1-6; d_call: TRBD1; clone_size: few; cdr3_aa: CASSYRDREAPLHF; cdr3_nt: TGTGCCAGCAGTTACCGGGACAGGGAGGCACCCCTCCACTTT
v_call: TRBV7-7; cdr3_length: 13; j_call: TRBJ2-5; d_call: TRBD1; clone_size: few; cdr3_aa: CASSWGQGETQYF; cdr3_nt: TGTGCTAGCAGCTGGGGACAGGGAGAGACCCAGTACTTC
v_call: TRBV19; cdr3_length: 15; j_call: TRBJ2-3; d_call: -; clone_size: -; cdr3_aa: CASSIGGRGTDTQYF; cdr3_nt: TGTGCCAGTAGTATAGGCGGGCGCGGCACAGATACGCAGTATTTT
v_call: TRBV5-1; cdr3_length: 14; j_call: TRBJ1-4; d_call: -; clone_size: -; cdr3_aa: CASRESRNNEKLFF; cdr3_nt: TGCGCCAGCAGAGAAAGCAGGAATAATGAAAAACTGTTTTTT
v_call: TRBV6-5; cdr3_length: 15; j_call: TRBJ1-6; d_call: -; clone_size: -; cdr3_aa: CASSYEGTTYSPLHF; cdr3_nt: TGTGCCAGCAGTTACGAGGGTACTACTTATTCACCCCTCCACTTT
v_call: TRBV7-2; cdr3_length: 13; j_call: TRBJ1-1; d_call: -; clone_size: -; cdr3_aa: CASSLGQSTEAFF; cdr3_nt: TGTGCCAGCAGCTTGGGGCAGAGCACTGAAGCTTTCTTT
v_call: TRBV29-1; cdr3_length: 13; j_call: TRBJ2-7; d_call: -; clone_size: -; cdr3_aa: CSVARGSSYEQYF; cdr3_nt: TGCAGCGTTGCCAGGGGAAGTTCCTACGAGCAGTACTTC
v_call: TRBV6-5; cdr3_length: 11; j_call: TRBJ1-2; d_call: -; clone_size: -; cdr3_aa: CASKNSVGYTF; cdr3_nt: TGTGCCAGCAAGAACAGTGTTGGCTACACCTTC
v_call: TRBV11-2; cdr3_length: 12; j_call: TRBJ1-2; d_call: -; clone_size: -; cdr3_aa: CASSSSPYGYTF; cdr3_nt: TGTGCCAGCAGCTCAAGCCCGTATGGCTACACCTTC
v_call: TRBV15; cdr3_length: 15; j_call: TRBJ2-2; d_call: TRBD1; clone_size: few; cdr3_aa: CATSRRQGNTGELFF; cdr3_nt: TGTGCCACCAGCAGAAGACAGGGGAACACCGGGGAGCTGTTTTTT
v_call: TRBV28; cdr3_length: 13; j_call: TRBJ2-5; d_call: TRBD1; clone_size: -; cdr3_aa: CASRGQGEETQYF; cdr3_nt: TGTGCCAGCAGGGGACAGGGGGAAGAGACCCAGTACTTC
v_call: TRBV7-2; cdr3_length: 16; j_call: TRBJ2-7; d_call: TRBD1; clone_size: -; cdr3_aa: CASSFRDRGSFYEQYF; cdr3_nt: TGTGCCAGCAGCTTTAGGGACAGGGGAAGTTTCTACGAGCAGTACTTC
v_call: TRBV28; cdr3_length: 15; j_call: TRBJ1-2; d_call: TRBD1; clone_size: -; cdr3_aa: CASSVRDSTPYGYTF; cdr3_nt: TGTGCCAGCAGCGTCCGGGACAGCACACCCTATGGCTACACCTTC
v_call: TRBV10-3; cdr3_length: 15; j_call: TRBJ2-3; d_call: TRBD2; clone_size: -; cdr3_aa: CAISESAGGEATQYF; cdr3_nt: TGTGCCATCAGTGAGTCAGCGGGGGGGGAGGCTACGCAGTATTTT
v_call: TRBV25-1; cdr3_length: 15; j_call: TRBJ1-2; d_call: TRBD1; clone_size: -; cdr3_aa: CASSEWTGSPYGYTF; cdr3_nt: TGTGCCAGCAGTGAATGGACAGGGAGCCCCTATGGCTACACCTTC
v_call: TRBV19; cdr3_length: 13; j_call: TRBJ1-5; d_call: TRBD1; clone_size: few; cdr3_aa: CASSTGARQPQHF; cdr3_nt: TGTGCCAGTTCTACAGGGGCGAGGCAGCCCCAGCATTTT
v_call: TRBV9; cdr3_length: 16; j_call: TRBJ1-2; d_call: TRBD1; clone_size: -; cdr3_aa: CASSVGGTGKWAGYTF; cdr3_nt: TGTGCCAGCAGCGTAGGAGGGACAGGGAAATGGGCTGGCTACACCTTC
v_call: TRBV6-5; cdr3_length: 13; j_call: TRBJ2-1; d_call: -; clone_size: once; cdr3_aa: CASSYAQNNEQFF; cdr3_nt: TGTGCCAGCAGTTATGCCCAGAACAATGAGCAGTTCTTC
v_call: TRBV19; cdr3_length: 14; j_call: TRBJ1-4; d_call: -; clone_size: -; cdr3_aa: CASSPQGIGRKLFF; cdr3_nt: TGTGCCAGTAGTCCTCAGGGGATCGGTCGAAAACTGTTTTTT